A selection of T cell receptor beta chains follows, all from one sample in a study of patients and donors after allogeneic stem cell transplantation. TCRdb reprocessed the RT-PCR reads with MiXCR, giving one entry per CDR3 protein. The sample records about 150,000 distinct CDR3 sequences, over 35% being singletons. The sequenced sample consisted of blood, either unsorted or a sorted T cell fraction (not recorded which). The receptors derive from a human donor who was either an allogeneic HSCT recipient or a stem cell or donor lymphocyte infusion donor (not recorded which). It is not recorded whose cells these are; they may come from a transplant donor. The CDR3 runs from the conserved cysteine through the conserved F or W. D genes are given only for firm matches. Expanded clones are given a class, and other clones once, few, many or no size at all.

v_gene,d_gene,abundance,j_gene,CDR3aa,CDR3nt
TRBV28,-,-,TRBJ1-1,CASTLPPGREAFF,TGTGCCAGCACCCTCCCCCCGGGACGTGAAGCTTTCTTT
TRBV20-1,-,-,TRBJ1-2,CSAGGSRSYTF,TGCAGTGCTGGAGGGAGTCGTTCCTACACCTTC
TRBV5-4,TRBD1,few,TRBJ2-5,CASSYLPGQGQETQYF,TGTGCCAGCAGCTATCTCCCGGGACAGGGCCAAGAGACCCAGTACTTC
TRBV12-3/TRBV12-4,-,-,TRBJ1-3,CASSLGRTSGNTIYF,TGTGCCAGCAGTTTGGGTCGGACCTCTGGAAACACCATATATTTT
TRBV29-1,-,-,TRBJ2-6,CSVWLAKGPGANVLTF,TGCAGCGTTTGGTTGGCGAAGGGGCCCGGGGCCAACGTCCTGACTTTC
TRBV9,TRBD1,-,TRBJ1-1,CASTGQGDLNTEAFF,TGTGCCAGCACCGGACAGGGGGATTTGAACACTGAAGCTTTCTTT
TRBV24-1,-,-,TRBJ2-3,CATSDLRGGDGTDTQYF,TGTGCCACCAGTGATTTGCGAGGGGGAGACGGGACAGATACGCAGTATTTT
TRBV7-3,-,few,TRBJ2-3,CASSLEKRDTQYF,TGTGCCAGCAGCTTAGAAAAGCGGGATACGCAGTATTTT
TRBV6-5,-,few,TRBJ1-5,CASSYSGRGNQPQHF,TGTGCCAGCAGTTACTCAGGGAGGGGCAATCAGCCCCAGCATTTT
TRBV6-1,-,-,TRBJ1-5,CASSVSAGSNQPQHF,TGTGCCAGCAGTGTCAGTGCCGGGAGCAATCAGCCCCAGCATTTT
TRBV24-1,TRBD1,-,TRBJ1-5,CATSETGVDQPQHF,TGTGCCACCAGTGAGACAGGGGTAGATCAGCCCCAGCATTTT
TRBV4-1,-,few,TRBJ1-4,CASSQDDLNEKLFF,TGCGCCAGCAGCCAAGATGACCTGAATGAAAAACTGTTTTTT
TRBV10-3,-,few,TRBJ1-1,CAISESNTEAFF,TGTGCCATCAGTGAGTCGAACACTGAAGCTTTCTTT
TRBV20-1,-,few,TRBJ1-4,CSAGSGTNEKLFF,TGCAGTGCCGGGAGTGGGACTAATGAAAAACTGTTTTTT
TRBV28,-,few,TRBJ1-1,CASSLKEYMNTEAFF,TGTGCCAGCAGTTTGAAGGAGTACATGAACACTGAAGCTTTCTTT
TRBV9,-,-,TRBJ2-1,CASSVVGSYNEQFF,TGTGCCAGCAGCGTAGTAGGATCCTACAATGAGCAGTTCTTC
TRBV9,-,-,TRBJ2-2,CASSVRGYTGELFF,TGTGCCAGCAGCGTCCGAGGGTACACCGGGGAGCTGTTTTTT
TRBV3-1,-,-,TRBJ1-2,CASSQDPMVPYGYTF,TGTGCCAGCAGTCAGGATCCGATGGTTCCCTATGGCTACACCTTC
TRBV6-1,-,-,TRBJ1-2,CASSLRDTTTNGYTF,TGTGCCAGCAGTCTCCGGGACACGACTACTAATGGCTACACCTTC
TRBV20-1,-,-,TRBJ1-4,CSASRDGGNEKLFF,TGCAGTGCCAGCCGGGACGGTGGTAATGAAAAACTGTTTTTT
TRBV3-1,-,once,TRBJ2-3,CASSQVADTQYF,TGTGCCAGCAGCCAAGTCGCAGATACGCAGTATTTT
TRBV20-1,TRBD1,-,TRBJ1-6,CSARDSGTGVPSPLHF,TGCAGTGCTAGAGATAGTGGGACAGGGGTCCCTTCACCCCTCCACTTT
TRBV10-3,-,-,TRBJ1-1,CATRLTRNTEAFF,TGTGCCACCAGACTTACACGGAACACTGAAGCTTTCTTT
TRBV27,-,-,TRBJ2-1,CASSLNYNEQFF,TGTGCCAGCAGTTTAAACTACAATGAGCAGTTCTTC
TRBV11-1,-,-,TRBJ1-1,CASSLGGPGWNTEAFF,TGTGCCAGCAGCTTAGGTGGGCCAGGGTGGAACACTGAAGCTTTCTTT
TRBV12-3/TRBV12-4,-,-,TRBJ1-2,CASGQAGKNYGYTF,TGTGCCAGCGGCCAAGCCGGGAAGAACTATGGCTACACCTTC
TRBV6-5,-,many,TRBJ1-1,CASSYSSENTEAFF,TGTGCCAGCAGTTACTCGAGTGAGAACACTGAAGCTTTCTTT
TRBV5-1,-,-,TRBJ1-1,CASSLDPETNTEAFF,TGCGCCAGCAGCTTGGATCCGGAGACAAACACTGAAGCTTTCTTT
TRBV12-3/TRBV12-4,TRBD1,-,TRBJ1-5,CASSSGTGGGQPQHF,TGTGCCAGCAGCTCCGGGACAGGGGGCGGACAGCCCCAGCATTTT
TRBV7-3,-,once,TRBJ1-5,CASAPDDQPQHF,TGTGCCAGCGCCCCCGACGATCAGCCCCAGCATTTT
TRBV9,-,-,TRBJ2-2,CASSVGSEELFF,TGTGCCAGCAGCGTAGGATCAGAGGAGCTGTTTTTT
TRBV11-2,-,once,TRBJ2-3,CASQTQRALTDTQYF,TGTGCCTCTCAGACCCAGCGGGCCCTCACAGATACGCAGTATTTT
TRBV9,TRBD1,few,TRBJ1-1,CASSAPFPGGGADTEAFF,TGTGCCAGCAGCGCCCCGTTCCCAGGGGGGGGCGCGGACACTGAAGCTTTCTTT
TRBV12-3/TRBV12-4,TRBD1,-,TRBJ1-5,CASTLNRGGQPQHF,TGTGCCAGCACCCTTAACAGGGGTGGTCAGCCCCAGCATTTT
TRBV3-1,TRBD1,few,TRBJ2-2,CASSQRDRVGELFF,TGTGCCAGCAGCCAACGGGACAGGGTTGGGGAGCTGTTTTTT
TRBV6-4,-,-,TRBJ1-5,CASSPVAGNQPQHF,TGTGCCAGCAGCCCCGTGGCGGGAAATCAGCCCCAGCATTTT
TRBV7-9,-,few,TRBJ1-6,CASSLGRGQHGSPLHF,TGTGCCAGCAGCTTAGGGAGGGGTCAGCACGGCTCACCCCTCCACTTT
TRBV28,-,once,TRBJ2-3,CASRTRKGPTDTQYF,TGTGCCAGCAGGACTAGGAAAGGGCCCACAGATACGCAGTATTTT
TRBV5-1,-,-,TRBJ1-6,CASSLGRERSPLHF,TGCGCCAGCAGCTTGGGGAGGGAGAGATCACCCCTCCACTTT
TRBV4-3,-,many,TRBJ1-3,CASSQATSSGNTIYF,TGCGCCAGCAGCCAAGCGACGAGCTCTGGAAACACCATATATTTT
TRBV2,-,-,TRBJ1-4,CASSGNSDNEKLFF,TGTGCCAGCAGTGGGAACAGCGATAATGAAAAACTGTTTTTT
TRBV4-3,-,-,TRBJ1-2,CASSQDPVGYGHTF,TGCGCCAGCAGCCAAGATCCGGTAGGCTATGGCCACACCTTC
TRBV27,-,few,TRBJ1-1,CASSFGFLNTEAFF,TGTGCCAGCAGTTTCGGTTTCCTGAACACTGAAGCTTTCTTT
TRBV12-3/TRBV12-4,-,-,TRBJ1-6,CASGESGRNSPLHF,TGTGCCAGCGGGGAGTCAGGGAGAAATTCACCCCTCCACTTT
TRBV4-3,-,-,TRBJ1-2,CASSPQLPAEYGYTF,TGCGCCAGCAGCCCTCAGCTTCCCGCGGAATATGGCTACACCTTC
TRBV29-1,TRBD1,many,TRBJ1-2,CSGGDRDYGYTF,TGCAGCGGCGGTGACAGGGACTATGGCTACACCTTC
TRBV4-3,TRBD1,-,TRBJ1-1,CASSPEVTGVTEAFF,TGCGCCAGCAGCCCCGAGGTGACAGGGGTCACTGAAGCTTTCTTT
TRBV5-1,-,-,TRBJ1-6,CASSSLQRGGRSPLHF,TGCGCCAGCAGCTCCCTCCAACGTGGGGGGCGTTCACCCCTCCACTTT
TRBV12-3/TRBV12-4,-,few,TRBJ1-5,CASRKQGLPQHF,TGTGCCAGCAGAAAACAGGGACTGCCCCAGCATTTT
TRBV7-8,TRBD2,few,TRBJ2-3,CASSSNGGESTDTQYF,TGTGCCAGCAGCTCGAACGGGGGGGAAAGCACAGATACGCAGTATTTT
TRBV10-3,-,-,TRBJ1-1,CATVLRLGTEAFF,TGTGCCACCGTTCTTAGGTTGGGCACTGAAGCTTTCTTT
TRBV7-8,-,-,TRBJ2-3,CASSDHRTDTQYF,TGTGCCAGCAGTGACCACCGCACAGATACGCAGTATTTT
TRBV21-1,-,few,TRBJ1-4,CASSKEERDRGKGNEKLFF,TGTGCCAGCAGCAAAGAAGAAAGGGACAGGGGCAAAGGAAATGAAAAACTGTTTTTT
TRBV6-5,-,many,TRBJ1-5,CASSSGNGGHQPQHF,TGTGCCAGCAGTTCCGGTAATGGGGGGCATCAGCCCCAGCATTTT
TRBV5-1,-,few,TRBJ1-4,CASRSRGDATNEKLFF,TGCGCCAGCAGGAGCAGAGGAGACGCAACTAATGAAAAACTGTTTTTT